The entry below describes one T cell receptor beta chain. The sample originates from a study of blood T cells in healthy people across ages. PCR was performed a second time for about 6 to 12 cycles using a sample-barcoded 5' primer and a J-beta primer mix. Each cDNA molecule received a tag from a template-switch adaptor that had 12 random nucleotides. Sequencing of every sample gave 2.5 million or more CDR3-containing paired-end reads. MiXCR, run by TCRdb on the 5' RACE reads, gives a single entry per CDR3 protein. This table holds around 520,000 distinct CDR3 sequences, roughly a quarter found once. V was shortened by 2 bases and J by 2 bases, with 13 bases between the two germline ends. In germline, CDR1 is MNHNS, CDR2 SASEGT. CDR3 size: 15 residues. This sample was also put to use in a study of T cells of mothers and their children. That investigation notes: Slightly higher, non-significant overlap characterized related mother-child pairs relative to unrelated pairs.

Sequencing input: blood. The receptor's source is a boy aged 2 to 10 in good health. The chain has TRBV6-1 and TRBJ2-7; D possibly corresponds to TRBD1 (6 bases). CDR3 in amino acids: CASSEPTHRAYEQYF. The CDR3 DNA reads as TGTGCCAGCAGTGAACCCACGCACAGGGCCTACGAGCAGTACTTC.